Shown below are 2 T cell receptor beta chains from a single sample sequenced in a study of T cell repertoires in cytomegalovirus infection. TCRdb processed the reads anew with MiXCR; each CDR3 protein has one entry. The data show around 750,000 distinct CDR3 sequences, about 33% seen once. Which antigens these TCRs recognize remains unknown. The source material was cultured CD8+ T cells from PBMCs, sampled from culture after CMV antigen stimulation. These receptors all stem from a human donor in good health (CMV status not recorded). Some clones in this sample may be carry-over from other donors' samples.

The chain has TRBV12-3 or TRBV12-4 and TRBJ1-2; D not resolved. CDR3 length equals 12 residues. Deletions cut 8 bases from V and 2 bases from J, with 9 bases between. The CDR3 DNA reads as TGTGCCAGCGACATTAGCAACTATGGCTACACCTTC. Protein sequence: CASDISNYGYTF.

There are a few counts of this clonotype. This sequence joins TRBV14 and TRBJ2-1; no clear D gene. Trimming took off 4 bases at V and 9 bases at J, with 13 bases between the two ends. The CDR3 is 13 residues long. CDR1 and CDR2 from the germline V gene are SGHDN and FVKESK. The CDR3 is CASSLAGRGEQFF. CDR3 nucleotides: TGTGCCAGCAGCCTCGCCGGGCGAGGTGAGCAGTTCTTC.